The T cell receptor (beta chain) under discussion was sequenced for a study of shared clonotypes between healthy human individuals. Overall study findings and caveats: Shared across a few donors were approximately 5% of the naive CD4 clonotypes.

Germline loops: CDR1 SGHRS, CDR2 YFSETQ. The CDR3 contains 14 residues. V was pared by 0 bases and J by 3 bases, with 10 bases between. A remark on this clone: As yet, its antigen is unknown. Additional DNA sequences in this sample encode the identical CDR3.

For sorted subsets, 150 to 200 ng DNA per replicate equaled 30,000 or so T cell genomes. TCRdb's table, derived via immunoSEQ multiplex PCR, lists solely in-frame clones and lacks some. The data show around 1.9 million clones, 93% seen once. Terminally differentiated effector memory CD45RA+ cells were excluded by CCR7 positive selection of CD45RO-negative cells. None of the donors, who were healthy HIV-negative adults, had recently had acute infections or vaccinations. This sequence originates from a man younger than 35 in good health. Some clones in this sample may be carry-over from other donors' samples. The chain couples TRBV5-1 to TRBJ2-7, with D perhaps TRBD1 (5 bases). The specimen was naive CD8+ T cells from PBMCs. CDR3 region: CASSLGQGLYEQYF. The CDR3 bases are TGCGCCAGCAGCTTGGGGCAGGGTCTCTACGAGCAGTACTTC.